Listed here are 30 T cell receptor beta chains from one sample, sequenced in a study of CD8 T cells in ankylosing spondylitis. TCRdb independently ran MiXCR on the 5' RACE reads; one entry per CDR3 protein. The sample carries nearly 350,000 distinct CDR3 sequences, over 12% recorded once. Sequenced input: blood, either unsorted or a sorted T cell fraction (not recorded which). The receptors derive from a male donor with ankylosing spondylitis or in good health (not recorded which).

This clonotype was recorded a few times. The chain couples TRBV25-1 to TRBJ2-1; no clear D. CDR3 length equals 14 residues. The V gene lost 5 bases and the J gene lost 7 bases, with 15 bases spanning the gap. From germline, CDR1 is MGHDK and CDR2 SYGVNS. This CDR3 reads CASSLEGLGNEQFF. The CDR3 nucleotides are TGTGCCAGCAGTCTAGAAGGGCTTGGGAATGAGCAGTTCTTC.

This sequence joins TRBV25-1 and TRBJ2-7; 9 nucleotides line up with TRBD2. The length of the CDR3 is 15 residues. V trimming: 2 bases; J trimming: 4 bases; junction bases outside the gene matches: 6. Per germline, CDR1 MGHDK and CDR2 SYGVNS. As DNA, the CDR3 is TGTGCCAGCAGTGAAGACCAAGCGGGAGGATACGAGCAGTACTTC. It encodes CASSEDQAGGYEQYF.

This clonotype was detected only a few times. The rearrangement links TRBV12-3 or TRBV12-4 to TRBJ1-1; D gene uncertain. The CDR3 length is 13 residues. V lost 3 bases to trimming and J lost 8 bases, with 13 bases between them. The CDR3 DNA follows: TGTGCCAGCAGTTTCTCGGCCTCCCCCGAAGCTTTCTTT. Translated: CASSFSASPEAFF.

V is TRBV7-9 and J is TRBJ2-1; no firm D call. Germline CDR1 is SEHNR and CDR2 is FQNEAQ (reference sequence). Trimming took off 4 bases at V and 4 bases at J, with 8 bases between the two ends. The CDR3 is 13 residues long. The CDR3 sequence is CASSSDGYNEQFF. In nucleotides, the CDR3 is TGTGCCAGCAGCTCGGACGGTTACAATGAGCAGTTCTTC.

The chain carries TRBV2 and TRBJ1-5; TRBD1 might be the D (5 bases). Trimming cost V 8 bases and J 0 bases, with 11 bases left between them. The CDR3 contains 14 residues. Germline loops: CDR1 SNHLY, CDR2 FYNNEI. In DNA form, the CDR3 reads TGTGCCAGCGAGAGGGGATTTAGCAATCAGCCCCAGCATTTT. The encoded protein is CASERGFSNQPQHF.

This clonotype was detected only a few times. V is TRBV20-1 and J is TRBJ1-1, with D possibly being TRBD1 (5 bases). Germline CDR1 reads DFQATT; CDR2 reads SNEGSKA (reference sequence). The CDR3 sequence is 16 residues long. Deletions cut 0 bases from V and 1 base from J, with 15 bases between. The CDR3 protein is CSARDGSRGGNTEAFF. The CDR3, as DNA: TGCAGTGCTAGAGATGGGTCCCGGGGCGGGAACACTGAAGCTTTCTTT.

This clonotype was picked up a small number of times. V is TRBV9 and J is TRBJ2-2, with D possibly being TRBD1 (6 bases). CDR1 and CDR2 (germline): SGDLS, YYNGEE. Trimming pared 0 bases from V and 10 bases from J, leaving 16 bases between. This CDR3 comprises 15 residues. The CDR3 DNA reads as TGTGCCAGCAGCGTAGGGGGGCCCGATCGGGCGGAGCTGTTTTTT. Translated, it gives CASSVGGPDRAELFF.

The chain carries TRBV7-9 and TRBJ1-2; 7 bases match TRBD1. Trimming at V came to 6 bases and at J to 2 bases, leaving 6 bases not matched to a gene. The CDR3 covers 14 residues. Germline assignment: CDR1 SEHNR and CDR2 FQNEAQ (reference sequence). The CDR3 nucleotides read TGTGCCAGCAGTCAGGAGGGGGCAAACTATGGCTACACCTTC. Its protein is CASSQEGANYGYTF.

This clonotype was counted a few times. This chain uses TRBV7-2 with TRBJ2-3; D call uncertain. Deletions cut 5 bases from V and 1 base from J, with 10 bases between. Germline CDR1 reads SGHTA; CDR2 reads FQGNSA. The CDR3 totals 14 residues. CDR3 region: CASSRQTGTDTQYF. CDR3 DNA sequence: TGTGCCAGCAGCCGCCAAACGGGCACAGATACGCAGTATTTT.

The DNA of the CDR3 is TGTGCCAGCAGTGAATGGGACGAGCAGTACTTC. Translation: CASSEWDEQYF. V is TRBV25-1 and J is TRBJ2-7, with D unclear. Trimming removed 1 base at V and 5 bases at J, with 3 bases between. Germline CDR1 and CDR2: MGHDK and SYGVNS. The CDR3 is 11 amino acids.

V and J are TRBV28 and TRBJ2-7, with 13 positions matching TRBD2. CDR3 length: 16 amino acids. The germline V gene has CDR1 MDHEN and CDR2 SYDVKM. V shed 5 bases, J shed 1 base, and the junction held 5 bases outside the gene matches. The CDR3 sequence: CASSRTSGGLSYEQYF. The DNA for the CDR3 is TGTGCCAGCAGTCGGACTAGCGGGGGACTATCCTACGAGCAGTACTTC.

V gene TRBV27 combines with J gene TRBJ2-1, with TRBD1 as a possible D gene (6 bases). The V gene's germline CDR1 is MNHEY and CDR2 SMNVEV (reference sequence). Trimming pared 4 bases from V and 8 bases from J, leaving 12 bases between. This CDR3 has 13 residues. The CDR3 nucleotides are TGTGCCAGCAGTTCCAATGACAGGCATGAGCAGTTCTTC. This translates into CASSSNDRHEQFF.

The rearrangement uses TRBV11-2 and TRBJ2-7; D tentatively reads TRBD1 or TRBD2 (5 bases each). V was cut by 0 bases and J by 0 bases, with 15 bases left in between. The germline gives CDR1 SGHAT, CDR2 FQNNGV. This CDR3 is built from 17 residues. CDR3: CASSLDTAGTSSYEQYF. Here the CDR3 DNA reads TGTGCCAGCAGCTTAGACACAGCCGGGACCTCCTCCTACGAGCAGTACTTC.

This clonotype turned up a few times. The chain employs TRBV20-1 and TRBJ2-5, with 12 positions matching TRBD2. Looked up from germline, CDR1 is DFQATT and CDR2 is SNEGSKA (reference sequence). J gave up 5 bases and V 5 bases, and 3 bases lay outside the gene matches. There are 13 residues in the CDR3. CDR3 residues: CSAGTSGWETQYF. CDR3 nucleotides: TGCAGTGCTGGGACTAGCGGGTGGGAGACCCAGTACTTC.

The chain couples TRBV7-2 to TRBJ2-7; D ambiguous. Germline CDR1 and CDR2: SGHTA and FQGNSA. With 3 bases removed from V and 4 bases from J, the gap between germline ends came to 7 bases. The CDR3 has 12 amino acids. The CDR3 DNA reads TGTGCCAGCAGCTTTCCCGGGTACGAGCAGTACTTC. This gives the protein CASSFPGYEQYF.

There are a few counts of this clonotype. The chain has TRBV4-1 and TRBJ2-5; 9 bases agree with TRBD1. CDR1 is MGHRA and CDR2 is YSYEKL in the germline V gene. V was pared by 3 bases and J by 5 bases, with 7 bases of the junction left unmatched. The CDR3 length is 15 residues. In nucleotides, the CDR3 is TGCGCCAGCAGCCACGCTACAGGGGGCTGGGAGACCCAGTACTTC. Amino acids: CASSHATGGWETQYF.

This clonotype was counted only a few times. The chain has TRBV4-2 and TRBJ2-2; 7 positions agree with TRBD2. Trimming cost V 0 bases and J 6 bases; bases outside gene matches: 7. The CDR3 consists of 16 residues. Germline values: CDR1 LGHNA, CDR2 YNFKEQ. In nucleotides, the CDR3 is TGTGCCAGCAGCCAAGAGAGCGGGACTCGGGCCGGGGAGCTGTTTTTT. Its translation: CASSQESGTRAGELFF.

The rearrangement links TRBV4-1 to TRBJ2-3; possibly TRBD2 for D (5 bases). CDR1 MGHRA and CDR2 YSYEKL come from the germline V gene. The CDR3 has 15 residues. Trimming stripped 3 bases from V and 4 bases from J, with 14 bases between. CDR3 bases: TGCGCCAGCAGCCATATAAGGGAGTCCCCAGATACGCAGTATTTT. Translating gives CASSHIRESPDTQYF.

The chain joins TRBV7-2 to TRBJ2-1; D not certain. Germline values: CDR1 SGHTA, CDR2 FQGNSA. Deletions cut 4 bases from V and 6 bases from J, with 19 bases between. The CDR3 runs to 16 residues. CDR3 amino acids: CASSSTTLPTGNEQFF. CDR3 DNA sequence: TGTGCCAGCAGCTCAACGACCCTCCCCACCGGCAATGAGCAGTTCTTC.

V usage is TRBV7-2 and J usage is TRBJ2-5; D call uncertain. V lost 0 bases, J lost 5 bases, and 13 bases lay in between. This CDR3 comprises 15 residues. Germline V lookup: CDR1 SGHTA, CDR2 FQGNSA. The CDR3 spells CASSLAGGMGETQYF. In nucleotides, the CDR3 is TGTGCCAGCAGCTTAGCCGGCGGTATGGGGGAGACCCAGTACTTC.

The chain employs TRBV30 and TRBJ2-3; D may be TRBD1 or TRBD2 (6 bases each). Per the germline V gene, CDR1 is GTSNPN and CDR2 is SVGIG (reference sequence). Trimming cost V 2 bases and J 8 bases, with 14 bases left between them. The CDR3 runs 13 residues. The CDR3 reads CAWSTGADFTQYF. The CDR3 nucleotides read TGTGCCTGGAGTACGGGGGCGGACTTTACGCAGTATTTT.

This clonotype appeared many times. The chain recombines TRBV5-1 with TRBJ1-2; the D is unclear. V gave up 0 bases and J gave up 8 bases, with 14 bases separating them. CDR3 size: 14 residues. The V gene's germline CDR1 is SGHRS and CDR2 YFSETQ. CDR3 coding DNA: TGCGCCAGCAGCTTGGGGTCAGATATCGGCGGCTACACCTTC. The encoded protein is CASSLGSDIGGYTF.

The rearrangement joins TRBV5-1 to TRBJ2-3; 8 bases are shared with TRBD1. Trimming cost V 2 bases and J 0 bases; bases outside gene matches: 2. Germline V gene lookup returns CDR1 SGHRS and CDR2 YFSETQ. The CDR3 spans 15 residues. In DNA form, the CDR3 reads TGCGCCAGCAGCTTACAGGGGGGTAGCACAGATACGCAGTATTTT. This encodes CASSLQGGSTDTQYF.

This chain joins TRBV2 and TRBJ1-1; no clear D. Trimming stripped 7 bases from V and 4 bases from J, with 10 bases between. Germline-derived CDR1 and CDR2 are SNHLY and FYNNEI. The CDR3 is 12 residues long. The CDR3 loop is CASNRWGTEAFF. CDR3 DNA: TGTGCCAGCAACCGCTGGGGCACTGAAGCTTTCTTT.

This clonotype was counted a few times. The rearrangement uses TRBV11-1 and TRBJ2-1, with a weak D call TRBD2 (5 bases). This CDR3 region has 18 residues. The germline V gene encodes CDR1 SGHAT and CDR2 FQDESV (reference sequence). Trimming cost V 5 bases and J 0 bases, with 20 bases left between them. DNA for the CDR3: TGTGCCAGCAGCGCCGGGTCGAGGCGGGTAAGCTCCTACAATGAGCAGTTCTTC. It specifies CASSAGSRRVSSYNEQFF.

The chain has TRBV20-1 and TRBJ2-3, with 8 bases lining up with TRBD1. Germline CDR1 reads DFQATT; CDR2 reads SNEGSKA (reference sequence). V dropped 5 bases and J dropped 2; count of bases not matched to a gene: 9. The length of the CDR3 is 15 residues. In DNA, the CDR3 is TGCAGTGCTGGAACCGGGACAGGCAACACAGATACGCAGTATTTT. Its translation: CSAGTGTGNTDTQYF.

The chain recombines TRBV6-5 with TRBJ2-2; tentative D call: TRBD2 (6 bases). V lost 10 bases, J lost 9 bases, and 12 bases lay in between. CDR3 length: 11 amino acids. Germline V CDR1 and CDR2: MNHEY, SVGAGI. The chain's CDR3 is CATRRGWELFF. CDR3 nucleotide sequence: TGTGCCACCAGGAGGGGATGGGAGCTGTTTTTT.

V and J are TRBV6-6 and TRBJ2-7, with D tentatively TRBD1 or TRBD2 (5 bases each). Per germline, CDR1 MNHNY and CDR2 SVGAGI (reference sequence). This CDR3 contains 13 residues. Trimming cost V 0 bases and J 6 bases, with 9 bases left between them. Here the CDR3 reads CASSYSGEGEQYF. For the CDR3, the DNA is TGTGCCAGCAGTTACTCGGGGGAAGGCGAGCAGTACTTC.

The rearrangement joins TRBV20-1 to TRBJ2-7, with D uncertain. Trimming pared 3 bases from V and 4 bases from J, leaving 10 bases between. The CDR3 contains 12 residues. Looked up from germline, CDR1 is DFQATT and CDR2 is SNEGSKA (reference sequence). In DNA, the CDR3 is TGCAGTGCTAGGGTGGGTAATTACGAGCAGTACTTC. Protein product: CSARVGNYEQYF.

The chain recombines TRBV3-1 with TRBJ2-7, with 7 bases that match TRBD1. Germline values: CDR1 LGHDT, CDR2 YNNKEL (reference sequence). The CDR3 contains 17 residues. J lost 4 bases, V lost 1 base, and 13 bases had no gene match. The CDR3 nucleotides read TGTGCCAGCAGCCAAGGAGCCCCGGGACAGCCCCCTTACGAGCAGTACTTC. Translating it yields CASSQGAPGQPPYEQYF.